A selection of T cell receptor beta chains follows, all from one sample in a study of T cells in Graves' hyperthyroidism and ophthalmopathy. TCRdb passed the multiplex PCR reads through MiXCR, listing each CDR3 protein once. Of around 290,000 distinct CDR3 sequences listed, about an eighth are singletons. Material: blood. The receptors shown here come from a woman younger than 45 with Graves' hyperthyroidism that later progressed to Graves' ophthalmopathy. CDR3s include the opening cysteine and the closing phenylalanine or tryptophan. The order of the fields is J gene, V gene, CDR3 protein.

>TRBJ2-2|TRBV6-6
CASLAYANTGELFF
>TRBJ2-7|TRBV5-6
CASSLSRVSRRPYEQYF
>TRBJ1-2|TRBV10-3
CAISSTGGIGYTF
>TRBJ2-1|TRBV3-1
CASSQDLLPYNEQFF
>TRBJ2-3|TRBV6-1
CASRSTDTDTQYF
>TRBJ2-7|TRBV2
CASVPSPGSYEQYF
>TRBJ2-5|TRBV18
CASSPPTGANQETQYF
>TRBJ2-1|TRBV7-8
CASSTNLDRDNEQFF
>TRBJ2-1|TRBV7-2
CASSLASGRSNEQFF
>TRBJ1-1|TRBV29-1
CSVETGATEAFF
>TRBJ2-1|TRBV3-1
CASSHQNEQFF
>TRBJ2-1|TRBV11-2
CASSLGLAGIYNEQFF
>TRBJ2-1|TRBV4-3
CASSQDPGGRGQQFF
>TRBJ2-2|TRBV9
CASSPRTALNGELFF
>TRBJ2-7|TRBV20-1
CSANHGLGRGYEQYF
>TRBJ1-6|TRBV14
CASTAGPYNSPLHF
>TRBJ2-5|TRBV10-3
CATRNSGSRGQETQYF
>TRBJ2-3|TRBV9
CASSAGFTDTQYF
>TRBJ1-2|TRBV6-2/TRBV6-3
CASSYSDRGDGYTF
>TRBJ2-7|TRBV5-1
CASGNGTGGRYEQYF
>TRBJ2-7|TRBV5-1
CASRASGSYEQYF
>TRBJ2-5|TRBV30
CAWSVPSETQYF
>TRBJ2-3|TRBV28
CASGTQVNTQYF
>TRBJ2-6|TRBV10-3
CAIRSGQGAGANVLTF
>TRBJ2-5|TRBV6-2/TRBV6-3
CASSSLAVAEETQYF
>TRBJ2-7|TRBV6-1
CASSRDRDEQYF
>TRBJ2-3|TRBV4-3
CASSPLPRSKDTQYF
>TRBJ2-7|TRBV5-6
CASSPPGGTYEQYF
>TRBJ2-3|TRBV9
CASSFDGQKGYF
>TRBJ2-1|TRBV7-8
CASSPPEAYNEQFF
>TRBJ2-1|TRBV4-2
CASSQDRALRNEQFF
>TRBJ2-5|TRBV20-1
CSASGASGVLQETQYF
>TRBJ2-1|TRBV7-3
CASSPDPLTMNEQFF
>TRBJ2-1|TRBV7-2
CASSLAMASEQFF
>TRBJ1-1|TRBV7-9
CASSLNRDGGDTEAFF
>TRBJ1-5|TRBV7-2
CASSLDGQGDQPQHF
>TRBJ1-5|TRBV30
CAWGGESPGQGNQPQHF
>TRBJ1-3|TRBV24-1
CATSVGGSGNTIYF
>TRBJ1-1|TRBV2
CASNSPGAQPLNTEAFF
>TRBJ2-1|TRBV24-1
CATSPPGAGAYNEQFF
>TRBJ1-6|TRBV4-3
CASSQVGGPLHF
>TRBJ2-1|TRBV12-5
CASGLSYNEQFF
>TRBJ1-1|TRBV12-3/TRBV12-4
CASSRDRDLGVNTEAFF
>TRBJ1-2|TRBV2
CASSDRAGYGYTF
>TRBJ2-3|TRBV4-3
CASSHRIPGPQTDTQYF
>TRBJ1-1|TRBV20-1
CSAREGPFKLF
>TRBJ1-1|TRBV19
CASSRLPGQGFTEAFF
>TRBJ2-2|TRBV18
CASSPAAGESGELFF
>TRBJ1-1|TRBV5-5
CASSTRTGNTEAFF
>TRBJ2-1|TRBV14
CASSQGGRVSSYNEQFF
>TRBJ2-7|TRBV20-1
CSARRAGEITEQYF
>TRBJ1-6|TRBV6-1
CASSPPGLNNSPLHF
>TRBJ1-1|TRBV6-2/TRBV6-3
CASRADRYLMNTEAFF